This T cell receptor beta chain was sequenced in a study of blood T cell repertoires in COVID-19 (dated by TCRdb to 2020 to 2022). With respect to the entire study: The collaborator samples originated in the United States, Italy and Spain and spanned the acute and convalescent phases of COVID-19. Where available, HLA class I and class II types were obtained from metadata supplied by the sample provider rather than from assay-based typing. The samples were drawn from the first 160 participants of the ongoing ImmuneRACE study and from roughly 1,300 subjects provided by 6 global collaborators. The material from the prospective study consisted of cDNA or gDNA derived from T cells, B-cell-depleted T cells, or PBMCs. Sample metadata almost always included a de-identified subject ID, COVID-19 status, age in years and sex. A freely available public database, intended as a resource for researchers studying the immune response to SARS-CoV-2, is where the repertoires were released. The dataset comprised deeply sampled blood TCRbeta repertoires from subjects exposed to, actively infected with, or recovered from COVID-19. Study-level results and caveats: The amount of clinical and demographic metadata varied by source and participant and was provided uncurated.

Whole blood was collected in K2EDTA tubes by collaborating institutions according to the institutions' own protocols. For TCRbeta analysis, collaborators shipped samples as frozen whole blood, isolated PBMCs, or DNA extracted from either of those sample types. Points on this clone: This receptor's antigen is unknown. The input lacks base qualities; no much larger clone sits a single base away.

The immunoSEQ Assay, a bias-controlled multiplex PCR, was used to amplify TCRbeta CDR3 regions from genomic DNA. The paper's processing steps were these. Nucleated cell counts per sample were estimated from amplification of reference gene primers within the assay. To quantify the absolute abundance of each unique TCRbeta CDR3 rearrangement, sequence reads were collapsed and filtered. Productive Simpson clonality was computed per sample as the square root of Simpson's diversity index over productive rearrangements. Here the immuneACCESS table is served through TCRdb, limited to in-frame sequences with V and J called. Missing clones are a known gap in these copies; in checked studies unresolved V genes cover under half, and the rest lacks a known reason. V, J and clone size derive from that table, while D and trimming were established from the DNA sequence. Counted in this sample were around 150,000 clones; about 93% of them appeared once. The top ten clonotypes cover roughly 4.8% of the sample.

The sequencing input was peripheral blood. The sequence came from a woman between 50 and 59 years old with acute or convalescent COVID-19.

For the CDR3, the sequence is CARVGGYTDTQYF. DNA sequence: TGTGCCAGAGTTGGGGGGTATACAGATACGCAGTATTTT. The rearranged segments are TRBV21-1 and TRBJ2-3; TRBD2 is the table's D call, not checked against the DNA. TRBV21-1 counts as a pseudogene. From cysteine to phenylalanine, the CDR3 is 13 amino acids long. The kept DNA is CDR3 alone, 39 bases in frame from the first base.